Each of the 32 T cell receptor beta chains below was sequenced from the same sample in a study of beta chain features in type 1 diabetes. General study points: All four CD4+ subsets from Type 1 diabetes patients carried moderately but significantly shorter TCRB CDR3s.

Expressed TCRB transcripts were sequenced because the entire RNA isolate underwent reverse transcription. The assay was immunoSEQ multiplex PCR, and TCRdb's table has in-frame clones only and misses some. This sample yields a few hundred thousand clones, of which around 14% are seen a single time; around 0.019% belongs to the top ten. No antigen has been assigned to these receptors. The sample taken for sequencing was naive CD4+ T cells from blood. These receptor sequences come from a man aged 25-45 years with type 1 diabetes.

This clone showed up just a few times. The rearrangement uses TRBV11-2 and TRBJ2-7; 9 bases fit TRBD1. CDR3 size: 15 residues. Germline loops: CDR1 SGHAT, CDR2 FQNNGV. The V gene end was trimmed by 1 base and the J gene end by 2 bases; junction bases not matched to a gene: 3. Written as DNA, the CDR3 is TGTGCCAGCAGCTTAGCCGGACAGGGGACCTACGAGCAGTACTTC. Its translation: CASSLAGQGTYEQYF.

The chain couples TRBV7-9 to TRBJ1-2; 11 nucleotides line up with TRBD1. J was trimmed by 7 bases and V by 0 bases; bases with no gene match: 7. This CDR3 is built from 16 residues. Germline V lookup: CDR1 SEHNR, CDR2 FQNEAQ (reference sequence). The CDR3 DNA follows: TGTGCCAGCAGCTTAGCGCAGGGGACAGGGGGACTTGGCTACACCTTC. It translates to CASSLAQGTGGLGYTF.

The chain carries TRBV6-1 and TRBJ2-1; D is possibly TRBD2 (6 bases). V was trimmed by 6 bases and J by 7 bases, leaving 10 bases between them. Germline CDR1 is MNHNS and CDR2 is SASEGT. The CDR3 runs to 12 residues. The CDR3 spells CASSGSGNEQFF. The CDR3, as DNA: TGTGCCAGCAGCGGTAGCGGAAATGAGCAGTTCTTC.

This clone has only a few counts. The chain joins TRBV6-1 to TRBJ2-7; possibly TRBD1 for D (5 bases). CDR1 is MNHNS, CDR2 SASEGT, per germline. V was cut by 6 bases and J by 3 bases, with 12 bases left in between. The CDR3 extends over 13 amino acids. CDR3 region: CASRETDHYEQYF. In nucleotides, the CDR3 is TGTGCCAGCAGGGAGACAGACCACTACGAGCAGTACTTC.

The chain has TRBV2 and TRBJ2-3; perhaps TRBD1 as D (5 bases). There are 14 residues in the CDR3. Trimming took off 7 bases at V and 0 bases at J, with 11 bases between the two ends. Germline V gene lookup returns CDR1 SNHLY and CDR2 FYNNEI. CDR3 nucleotide sequence: TGTGCCAGCATCCTTCGACAGAGCACAGATACGCAGTATTTT. Amino acid sequence: CASILRQSTDTQYF.

The chain carries TRBV10-3 and TRBJ2-1, with 10 bases lining up with TRBD2. This CDR3 is 15 amino acids long. Germline V gene sequence: CDR1 ENHRY, CDR2 SYGVKD. The trim removed 3 bases at V and 5 bases at J, leaving 4 bases unmatched. The CDR3 sequence is CAISDSTSGDNEQFF. The CDR3 coding sequence is TGTGCCATCAGTGATTCAACTAGCGGGGACAATGAGCAGTTCTTC.

Here the CDR3 reads CASSIPGLADYTDTQYF. CDR3 nucleotides: TGTGCCAGTAGTATTCCGGGACTAGCGGATTACACAGATACGCAGTATTTT. The rearrangement joins TRBV19 to TRBJ2-3, with 11 bases matching TRBD2. Germline trimming cut 3 bases from V and 2 bases from J; bases unmatched to any gene: 7. Germline CDR1 reads LNHDA; CDR2 reads SQIVND (reference sequence). CDR3 size: 17 residues.

The chain employs TRBV7-8 and TRBJ2-1; 8 bases line up with TRBD2. The V gene's germline CDR1 is SGHVS and CDR2 FQNEAQ. The V segment lost 3 bases and the J segment 7 bases; nucleotides outside the gene matches: 8. The CDR3 consists of 15 residues. The CDR3 spells CASSFFPGGNNEQFF. CDR3 coding DNA: TGTGCCAGCAGCTTCTTTCCGGGAGGGAATAATGAGCAGTTCTTC.

The chain recombines TRBV12-5 with TRBJ1-2; the D gene is possibly TRBD1 (6 bases). Germline loops: CDR1 LGHNT, CDR2 FRNRAP. The V and J ends lost 2 bases and 5 bases respectively, with 15 bases between them. The CDR3 is 15 residues long. Here the CDR3 DNA reads TGTGCTAGTGGTTTGTCGACAGGAACCCCGTATGGCTACACCTTC. Translated, it gives CASGLSTGTPYGYTF.

The table lists this clone with a few counts. Other DNA sequences of this sample code for an identical CDR3. This rearrangement joins TRBV30 to TRBJ1-1; TRBD1 aligns across 8 bases. Per the germline V gene, CDR1 is GTSNPN and CDR2 is SVGIG (reference sequence). The CDR3 runs 13 residues. V was pared by 3 bases and J by 1 base, with 1 base of the junction left unmatched. DNA for the CDR3: TGTGCCTGGAGCGGACAGGGGAACACTGAAGCTTTCTTT. This codes for CAWSGQGNTEAFF. Using reference TRBV30 and TRBJ1-1 for the parts outside the CDR3, the full variable domain is SQTIHQWPATLVQPVGSPLSLECTVEGTSNPNLYWYRQAAGRGLQLLFYSVGIGQISSEVPQNLSASRPQDRQFILSSKKLLLSDSGFYLCAWSGQGNTEAFFGQGTRLTVV.

This clone has more than one count but fewer than ten. V and J are TRBV30 and TRBJ1-1; D is undetermined. Trimming shortened V by 2 bases and J by 1 base, and 11 bases separated the two germline ends. The CDR3 totals 14 residues. The germline gives CDR1 GTSNPN, CDR2 SVGIG (reference sequence). CDR3 bases: TGTGCCTGGAGTAAGTATCCACAGAACACTGAAGCTTTCTTT. The encoded protein is CAWSKYPQNTEAFF.

The rearrangement links TRBV11-3 to TRBJ2-7; D ambiguous. Germline loops: CDR1 SGHNT, CDR2 YENEEA. CDR3 length: 13 residues. The V end lost 5 bases, the J end lost 5 bases, and 13 bases lay between the germline ends. DNA for the CDR3: TGTGCCAGCAGCCGCGATGCGTTGGACGAGCAGTACTTC. As protein: CASSRDALDEQYF.

This clone has only a few counts. The chain couples TRBV30 to TRBJ1-2; D gene uncertain. From germline, CDR1 is GTSNPN and CDR2 SVGIG (reference sequence). The V end lost 2 bases, the J end lost 0 bases, and 10 bases lay between the germline ends. The CDR3 is 14 residues long. CDR3 coding DNA: TGTGCCTGGAGTAAACAGTATACTAACTATGGCTACACCTTC. Translated, it gives CAWSKQYTNYGYTF.

This rearrangement joins TRBV7-2 to TRBJ1-4; D may be TRBD1 (6 bases). The V end was cut by 5 bases, the J end by 2 bases, with 15 bases between. The CDR3 sequence is 16 residues long. The germline gives CDR1 SGHTA, CDR2 FQGNSA. The CDR3 sequence: CASSPQGGGTNEKLFF. DNA of the CDR3: TGTGCCAGCAGCCCACAGGGCGGGGGGACTAATGAAAAACTGTTTTTT.

Written as DNA, the CDR3 is TGTGCCTGGATCCCCCTAGCGGGGGGGGGAGAGACCCAGTACTTC. Protein sequence: CAWIPLAGGGETQYF. The chain couples TRBV30 to TRBJ2-5, with 12 bases identical to TRBD2. V gave up 4 bases and J gave up 4 bases; unmatched junction bases: 7. Germline V gene data show CDR1 as GTSNPN and CDR2 as SVGIG (reference sequence). This CDR3 has 15 residues.

The genes are TRBV19 and TRBJ2-2; TRBD2 might be the D (5 bases). The germline gives CDR1 LNHDA, CDR2 SQIVND (reference sequence). Between the trimmed V and J ends, which lost 3 bases and 0 bases, there was a span of 11 bases. The CDR3 consists of 16 residues. CDR3 DNA: TGTGCCAGTAGTATTAGGTTCGGGACGAACACCGGGGAGCTGTTTTTT. Encoded protein: CASSIRFGTNTGELFF.

This clone was seen a handful of times. The chain combines TRBV5-6 with TRBJ1-1; D is perhaps TRBD1 (5 bases). V lost 0 bases and J lost 5, with 8 bases in between. This CDR3 has 13 residues. CDR1 is SGHDT, CDR2 YYEEEE, per germline. The chain's CDR3 is CASSLAKGTEAFF. For the CDR3, the DNA is TGTGCCAGCAGCTTGGCCAAGGGGACTGAAGCTTTCTTT.

This clone was picked up a small number of times. CDR3 bases: TGCGCCAGCAGCTTGGCGCAAGGGGTTGGCAAAAACATTCAGTACTTC. This translates into CASSLAQGVGKNIQYF. The gene calls are TRBV5-1 and TRBJ2-4; perhaps TRBD1 as D (5 bases). V was pared by 0 bases and J by 3 bases, with 13 bases between. Germline CDR1 and CDR2: SGHRS and YFSETQ. The CDR3 contains 16 residues.

The chain uses TRBV5-1 and TRBJ2-7; D perhaps matches TRBD1 (5 bases). CDR1 SGHRS and CDR2 YFSETQ come from the germline V gene. V was trimmed by 0 bases and J by 7 bases, leaving 14 bases between them. The CDR3 is made up of 14 amino acids. The CDR3 nucleotides are TGCGCCAGCAGCTTGGGGACAAGCGTAGGTGAGCAGTACTTC. Its protein is CASSLGTSVGEQYF.

This clone has only a few counts. V is TRBV19 and J is TRBJ2-7, with D perhaps matching TRBD1 (6 bases). Per the germline V gene, CDR1 is LNHDA and CDR2 is SQIVND (reference sequence). The CDR3 is made up of 15 amino acids. V was pared by 5 bases and J by 0 bases, with 14 bases between. The CDR3 spells CASSPDRRGSYEQYF. DNA of the CDR3: TGTGCCAGTAGTCCTGACAGGAGAGGCTCCTACGAGCAGTACTTC.

This chain connects TRBV5-4 to TRBJ2-7; D possibly corresponds to TRBD2 (6 bases). The CDR3 covers 15 residues. Germline loops: CDR1 SGHNT, CDR2 YYREEE (reference sequence). Trimming cost V 4 bases and J 0 bases, with 14 bases left between them. CDR3 sequence reads: CASSGHGGSSYEQYF. The CDR3 region has the DNA TGTGCCAGCAGCGGTCATGGAGGGAGCTCCTACGAGCAGTACTTC. The full variable domain, in which reference TRBV5-4 and TRBJ2-7 provide the parts outside the CDR3, is ETGVTQSPTHLIKTRGQQVTLRCSSQSGHNTVSWYQQALGQGPQFIFQYYREEENGRGNFPPRFSGLQFPNYSSELNVNALELDDSALYLCASSGHGGSSYEQYFGPGTRLTVT.

This clone was counted a few times. This rearrangement joins TRBV30 to TRBJ2-7; maybe TRBD1 (5 bases). V was cut by 5 bases and J by 6 bases, with 11 bases left in between. Germline V gives CDR1 GTSNPN, CDR2 SVGIG (reference sequence). The CDR3 is 11 amino acids. The chain's CDR3 is CAWARVGEQYF. DNA of the CDR3: TGTGCCTGGGCCAGGGTTGGCGAGCAGTACTTC. The full variable domain, completed using reference TRBV30 and TRBJ2-7, is SQTIHQWPATLVQPVGSPLSLECTVEGTSNPNLYWYRQAAGRGLQLLFYSVGIGQISSEVPQNLSASRPQDRQFILSSKKLLLSDSGFYLCAWARVGEQYFGPGTRLTVT.

V is TRBV5-4 and J is TRBJ2-7; TRBD1 agrees at 9 bases. Per the germline V gene, CDR1 is SGHNT and CDR2 is YYREEE (reference sequence). This CDR3 has 14 amino acids. The J segment lost 5 bases and the V segment lost 4 bases, leaving 7 bases of the junction unmatched. This CDR3 is CASSGRDRANEQYF. The CDR3 coding sequence is TGTGCCAGCAGCGGCCGGGACAGGGCAAACGAGCAGTACTTC.

The chain is built from TRBV18 and TRBJ1-2, with TRBD1 identical over 9 bases. The CDR3 is made up of 15 amino acids. V dropped 6 bases and J dropped 8; count of bases not matched to a gene: 13. CDR1 is KGHSH and CDR2 is LQKENI in the germline V gene. CDR3 loop: CASSPQGGQGNGYTF. DNA of the CDR3: TGTGCCAGCTCCCCTCAGGGGGGACAGGGTAACGGCTACACCTTC.

This rearrangement joins TRBV7-2 to TRBJ2-7, with D tentatively TRBD2 (7 bases). This CDR3 is built from 14 residues. V lost 1 base and J 2 bases, leaving 9 bases between the germline ends. Germline V lookup: CDR1 SGHTA, CDR2 FQGNSA. The CDR3 DNA follows: TGTGCCAGCAGCTTAGGGGGGGGCCCCTACGAGCAGTACTTC. As protein: CASSLGGGPYEQYF.

In this sample, this clone turned up a few times. J is TRBJ2-5 and V is TRBV29-1; perhaps TRBD2 as D (5 bases). Germline assignment: CDR1 SQVTM and CDR2 ANQGSEA. V dropped 5 bases and J dropped 2 bases, with 15 bases sitting between them. The CDR3 has 14 residues. CDR3 DNA sequence: TGCAGCGTTTCTCCTGCGGGCCTTCAAGAGACCCAGTACTTC. Residues: CSVSPAGLQETQYF.

The sample holds a few counts of this clone. The CDR3: CASKTWVGRPYQETQYF. The CDR3, as DNA: TGTGCCAGCAAGACCTGGGTGGGGCGCCCGTACCAAGAGACCCAGTACTTC. The chain combines TRBV11-2 with TRBJ2-5; TRBD1 is a possible D gene (5 bases). This CDR3 has 17 residues. CDR1 and CDR2 (germline): SGHAT, FQNNGV. Deletions cut 7 bases from V and 0 bases from J, with 21 bases between.

V is TRBV5-4 and J is TRBJ1-2, with TRBD1 matching over 8 bases. J was trimmed by 6 bases and V by 1 base; bases with no gene match: 5. The CDR3 sequence is 14 residues long. Germline V gene data show CDR1 as SGHNT and CDR2 as YYREEE (reference sequence). As DNA, the CDR3 is TGTGCCAGCAGCTTGTGGGACAGGCCCAATGGCTACACCTTC. Translating it yields CASSLWDRPNGYTF.

This clone has more than one count but fewer than ten. Here the CDR3 reads CASSQDGGGNIQYF. CDR3 in DNA: TGTGCCAGCAGCCAAGACGGGGGAGGGAACATTCAGTACTTC. This chain links TRBV5-4 with TRBJ2-4, with TRBD2 identical over 7 bases. CDR3 size: 14 residues. Germline V lookup: CDR1 SGHNT, CDR2 YYREEE (reference sequence). V lost 4 bases and J lost 7; bases outside the gene matches: 8.

This clone was seen more than once but under ten times. The chain links TRBV29-1 to TRBJ1-4; 7 bases agree with TRBD1. Germline assignment: CDR1 SQVTM and CDR2 ANQGSEA. The CDR3 totals 13 residues. J gave up 8 bases and V 3 bases, and 6 bases lay outside the gene matches. In DNA form, the CDR3 reads TGCAGCGTTGAGGGGGACAGTGACGAAAAACTGTTTTTT. Its protein product is CSVEGDSDEKLFF.

The V call is TRBV29-1, the J call TRBJ2-7, with D possibly TRBD2 on 6 matching bases. Germline V gene lookup returns CDR1 SQVTM and CDR2 ANQGSEA. Trimming shortened V by 6 bases and J by 3 bases, and 12 bases separated the two germline ends. This CDR3 spans 12 amino acids. CDR3 residues: CSVAREDYEQYF. The CDR3 coding sequence is TGCAGCGTCGCCAGGGAGGACTACGAGCAGTACTTC.

V and J are TRBV5-1 and TRBJ1-1; D gene ambiguous. Germline CDR1 SGHRS, CDR2 YFSETQ. The V end lost 0 bases, the J end lost 5 bases, and 8 bases lay between the germline ends. CDR3 size: 13 residues. The CDR3: CASSLGSGTEAFF. CDR3 sequence (DNA): TGCGCCAGCAGCTTGGGGAGCGGTACTGAAGCTTTCTTT.